The clone carrying this T cell receptor (beta chain) was recorded at least ten times. Its cognate antigen is unknown. The sequenced fragment ends 3 residues before the CDR3 boundary, so the rest is inferred from the germline J gene. The data belong to a study of T cell clonality in common variable immunodeficiency. Study conclusions and caveats: Shared TCRbeta clones were fewer between CVID subjects than controls.

TCRdb's copy holds only in-frame clones and misses some; the assay was immunoSEQ multiplex PCR. Observed in the sample are under 30,000 clones, none of them singletons. CDR3 length: 15 residues. The germline CDR1 and CDR2 sequences are SGHRS and YFSETQ. The V end lost 2 bases, the J end lost 5 bases, and 14 bases lay between the germline ends. The sequencing sample was made of peripheral blood mononuclear cells. The chain joins TRBV5-1 to TRBJ2-1; no clear D. This TCR was recovered from a person aged 18 to 69 in good health. The CDR3 bases that were read are TGCGCCAGCAGCTTAAGTCTCAGTAATCACAATGAG. Protein sequence: CASSLSLSNHNE. The full CDR3 protein is CASSLSLSNHNEQFF.